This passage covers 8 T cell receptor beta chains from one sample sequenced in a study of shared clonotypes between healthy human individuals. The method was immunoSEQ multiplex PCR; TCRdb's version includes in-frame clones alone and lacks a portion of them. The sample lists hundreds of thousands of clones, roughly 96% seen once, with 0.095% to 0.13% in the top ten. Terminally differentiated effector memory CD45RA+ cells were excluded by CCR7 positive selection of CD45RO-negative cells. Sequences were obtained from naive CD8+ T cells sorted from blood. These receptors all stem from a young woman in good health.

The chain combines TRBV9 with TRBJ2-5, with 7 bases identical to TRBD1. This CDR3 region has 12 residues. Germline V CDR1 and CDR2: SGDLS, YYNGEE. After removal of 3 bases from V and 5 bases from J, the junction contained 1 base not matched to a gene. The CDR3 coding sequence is TGTGCCAGCAGCGCGACAGGGGAGACCCAGTACTTC. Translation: CASSATGETQYF.

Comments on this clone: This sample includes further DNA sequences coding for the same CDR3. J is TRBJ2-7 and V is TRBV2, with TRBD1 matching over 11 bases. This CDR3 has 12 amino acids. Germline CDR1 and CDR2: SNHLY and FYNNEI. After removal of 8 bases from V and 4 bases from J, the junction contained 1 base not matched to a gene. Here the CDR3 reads CASRDRGYEQYF. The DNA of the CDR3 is TGTGCCAGCCGGGACAGGGGGTACGAGCAGTACTTC.

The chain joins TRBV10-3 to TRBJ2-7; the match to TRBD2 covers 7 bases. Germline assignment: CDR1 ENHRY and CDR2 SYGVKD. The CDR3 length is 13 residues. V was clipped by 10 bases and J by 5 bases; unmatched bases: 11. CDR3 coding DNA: TGTGCCACCTGGGGGGGAGGGTACAACGAGCAGTACTTC. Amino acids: CATWGGGYNEQYF.

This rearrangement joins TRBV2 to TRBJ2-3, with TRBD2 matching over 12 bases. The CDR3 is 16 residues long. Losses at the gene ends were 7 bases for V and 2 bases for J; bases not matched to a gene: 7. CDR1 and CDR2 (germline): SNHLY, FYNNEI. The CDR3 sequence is CASTGTSGWYTDTQYF. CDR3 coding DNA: TGTGCCAGCACCGGGACTAGCGGGTGGTACACAGATACGCAGTATTTT.

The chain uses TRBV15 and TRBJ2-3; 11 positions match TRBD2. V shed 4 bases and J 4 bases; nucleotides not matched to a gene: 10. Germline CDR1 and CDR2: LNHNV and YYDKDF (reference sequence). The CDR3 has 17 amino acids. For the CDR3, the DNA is TGTGCCACCAGCACCTTACCCTCTAGCGGGAGGTCAGATACGCAGTATTTT. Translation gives CATSTLPSSGRSDTQYF.

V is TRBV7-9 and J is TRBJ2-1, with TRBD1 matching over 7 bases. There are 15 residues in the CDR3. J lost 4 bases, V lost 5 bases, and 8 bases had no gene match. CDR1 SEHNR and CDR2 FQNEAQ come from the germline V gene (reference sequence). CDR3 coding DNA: TGTGCCAGCAGCCCCCGGACAGGAACGTACAATGAGCAGTTCTTC. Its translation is CASSPRTGTYNEQFF.

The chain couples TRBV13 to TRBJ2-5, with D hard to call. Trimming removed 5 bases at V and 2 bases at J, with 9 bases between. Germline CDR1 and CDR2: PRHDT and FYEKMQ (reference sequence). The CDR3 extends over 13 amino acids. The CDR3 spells CASSEETQETQYF. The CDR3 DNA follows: TGTGCCAGCAGCGAAGAAACTCAAGAGACCCAGTACTTC. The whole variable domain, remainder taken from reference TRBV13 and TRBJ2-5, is AAGVIQSPRHLIKEKRETATLKCYPIPRHDTVYWYQQGPGQDPQFLISFYEKMQSDKGSIPDRFSAQQFSDYHSELNMSSLELGDSALYFCASSEETQETQYFGPGTRLLVL.

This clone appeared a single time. CDR3 protein: CASSIQGQAANNEQFF. CDR3 in DNA: TGTGCCAGTAGTATCCAGGGACAGGCCGCCAACAATGAGCAGTTCTTC. V and J are TRBV19 and TRBJ2-1, with 8 positions matching TRBD1. Germline CDR1 and CDR2: LNHDA and SQIVND (reference sequence). V gave up 3 bases and J gave up 5 bases; unmatched junction bases: 9. The CDR3 is 16 residues long.